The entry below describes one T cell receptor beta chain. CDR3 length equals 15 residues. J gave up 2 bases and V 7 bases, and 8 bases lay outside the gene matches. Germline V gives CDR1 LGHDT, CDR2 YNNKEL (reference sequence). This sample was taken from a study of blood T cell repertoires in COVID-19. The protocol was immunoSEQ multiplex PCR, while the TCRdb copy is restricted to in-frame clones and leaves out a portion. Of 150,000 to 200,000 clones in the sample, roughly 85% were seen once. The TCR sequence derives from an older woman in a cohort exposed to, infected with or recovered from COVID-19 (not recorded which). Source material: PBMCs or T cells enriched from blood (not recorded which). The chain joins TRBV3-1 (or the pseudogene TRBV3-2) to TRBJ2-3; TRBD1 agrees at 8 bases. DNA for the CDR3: TGTGCCAGCAAGAAGGGGACAGGACACACAGATACGCAGTATTTT. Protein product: CASKKGTGHTDTQYF.